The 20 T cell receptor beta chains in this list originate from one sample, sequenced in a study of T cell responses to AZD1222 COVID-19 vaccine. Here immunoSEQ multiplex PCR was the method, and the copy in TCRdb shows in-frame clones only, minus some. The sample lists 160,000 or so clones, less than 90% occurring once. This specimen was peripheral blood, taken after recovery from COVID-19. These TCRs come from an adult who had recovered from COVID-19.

The CDR3 DNA reads TGCGCCAGCAGCGATTTCACAGGGATGAACACTGAAGCTTTCTTT. This sequence encodes CASSDFTGMNTEAFF. The chain carries TRBV4-3 and TRBJ1-1; maybe TRBD1 (6 bases). CDR1 is LGHNA and CDR2 is YSLEER in the germline V gene. The CDR3 is 15 residues long. The ends were cut back, 5 bases at V and 0 bases at J, with 13 bases in the middle.

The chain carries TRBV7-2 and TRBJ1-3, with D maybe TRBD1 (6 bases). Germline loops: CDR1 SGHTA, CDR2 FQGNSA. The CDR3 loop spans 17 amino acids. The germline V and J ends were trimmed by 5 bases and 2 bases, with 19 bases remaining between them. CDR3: CASSPTHITGTGNTIYF. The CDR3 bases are TGTGCCAGCAGCCCCACCCACATAACAGGGACTGGAAACACCATATATTTT.

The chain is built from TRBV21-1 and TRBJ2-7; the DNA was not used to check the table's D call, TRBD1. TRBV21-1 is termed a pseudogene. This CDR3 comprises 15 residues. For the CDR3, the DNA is TGTGCCAGCAGCTGGGGCCGACGGCCTTCCTACGAGCAGTACTTC. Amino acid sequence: CASSWGRRPSYEQYF.

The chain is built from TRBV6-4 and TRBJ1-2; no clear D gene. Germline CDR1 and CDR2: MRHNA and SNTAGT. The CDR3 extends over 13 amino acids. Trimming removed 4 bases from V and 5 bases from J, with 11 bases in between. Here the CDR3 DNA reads TGTGCCAGCAGTGCGCAGGAGGGTTATGGCTACACCTTC. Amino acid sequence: CASSAQEGYGYTF.

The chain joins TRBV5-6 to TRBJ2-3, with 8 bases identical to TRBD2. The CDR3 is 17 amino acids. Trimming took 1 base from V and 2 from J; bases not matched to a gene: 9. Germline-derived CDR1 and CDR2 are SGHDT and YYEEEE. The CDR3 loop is CASSLRLAGDFTDTQYF. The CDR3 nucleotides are TGTGCCAGCAGCTTGCGGCTAGCGGGCGATTTCACAGATACGCAGTATTTT.

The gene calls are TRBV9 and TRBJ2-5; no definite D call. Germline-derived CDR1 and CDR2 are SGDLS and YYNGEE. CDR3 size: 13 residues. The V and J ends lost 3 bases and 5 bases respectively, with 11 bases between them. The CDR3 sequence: CASSAGPAETQYF. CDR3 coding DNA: TGTGCCAGCAGCGCCGGGCCGGCGGAGACCCAGTACTTC.

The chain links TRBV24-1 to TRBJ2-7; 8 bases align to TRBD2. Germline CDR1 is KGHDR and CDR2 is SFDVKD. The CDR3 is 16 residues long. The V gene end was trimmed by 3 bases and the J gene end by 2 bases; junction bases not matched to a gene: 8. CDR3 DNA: TGTGCCACCAGTGATGGTGGGACTAGTCGGCCCTACGAGCAGTACTTC. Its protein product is CATSDGGTSRPYEQYF.

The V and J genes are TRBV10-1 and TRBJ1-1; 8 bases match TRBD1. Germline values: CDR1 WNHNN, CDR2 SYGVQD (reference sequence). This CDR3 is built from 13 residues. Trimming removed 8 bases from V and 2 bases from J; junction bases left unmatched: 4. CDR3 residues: CASRGQANTEAFF. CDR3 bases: TGCGCCAGCCGGGGACAGGCCAACACTGAAGCTTTCTTT.

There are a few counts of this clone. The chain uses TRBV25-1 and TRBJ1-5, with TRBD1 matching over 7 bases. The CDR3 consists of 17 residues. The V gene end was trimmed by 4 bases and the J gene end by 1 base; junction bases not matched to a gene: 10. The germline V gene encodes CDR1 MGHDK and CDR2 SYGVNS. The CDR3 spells CASSGDRVVGSNQPQHF. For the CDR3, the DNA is TGTGCCAGCAGTGGAGACAGGGTCGTGGGGAGCAATCAGCCCCAGCATTTT.

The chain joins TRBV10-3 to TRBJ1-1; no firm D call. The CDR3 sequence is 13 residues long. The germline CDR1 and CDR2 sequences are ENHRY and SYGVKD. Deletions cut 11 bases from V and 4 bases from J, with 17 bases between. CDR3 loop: CAFRRESGTEAFF. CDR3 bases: TGTGCCTTCCGTCGGGAATCGGGCACTGAAGCTTTCTTT.

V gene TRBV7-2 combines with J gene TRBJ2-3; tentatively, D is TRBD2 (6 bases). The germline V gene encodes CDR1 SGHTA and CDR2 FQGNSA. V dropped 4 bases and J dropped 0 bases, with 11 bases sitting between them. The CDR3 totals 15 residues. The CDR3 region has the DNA TGTGCCAGCAGCTCTGTAGCGGCTAGCACAGATACGCAGTATTTT. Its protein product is CASSSVAASTDTQYF.

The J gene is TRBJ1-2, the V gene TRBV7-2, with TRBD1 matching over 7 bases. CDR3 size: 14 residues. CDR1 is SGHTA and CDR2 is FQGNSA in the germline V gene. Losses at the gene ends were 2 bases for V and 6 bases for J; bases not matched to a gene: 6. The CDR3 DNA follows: TGTGCCAGCAGCTTACACGGACAGGCCCATGGCTACACCTTC. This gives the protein CASSLHGQAHGYTF.

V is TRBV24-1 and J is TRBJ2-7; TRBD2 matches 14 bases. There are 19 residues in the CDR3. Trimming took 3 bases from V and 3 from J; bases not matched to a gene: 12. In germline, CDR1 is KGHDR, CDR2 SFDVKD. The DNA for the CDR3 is TGTGCCACCAGTGATCCCATAAGACTAGCGGGAGGGGGCTACTACGAGCAGTACTTC. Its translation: CATSDPIRLAGGGYYEQYF.

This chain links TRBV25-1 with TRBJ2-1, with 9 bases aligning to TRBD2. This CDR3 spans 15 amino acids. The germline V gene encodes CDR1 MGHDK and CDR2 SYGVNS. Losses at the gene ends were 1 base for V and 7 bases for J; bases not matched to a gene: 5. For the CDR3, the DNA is TGTGCCAGCAGTGAATGGGGACTAGCTGGGAATGAGCAGTTCTTC. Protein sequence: CASSEWGLAGNEQFF.

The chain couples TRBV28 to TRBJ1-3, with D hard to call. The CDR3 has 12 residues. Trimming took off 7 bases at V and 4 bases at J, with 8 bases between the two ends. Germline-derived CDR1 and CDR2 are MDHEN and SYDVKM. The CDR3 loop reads CASTLPGNTIYF. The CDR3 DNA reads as TGTGCCAGCACCCTCCCCGGAAACACCATATATTTT.

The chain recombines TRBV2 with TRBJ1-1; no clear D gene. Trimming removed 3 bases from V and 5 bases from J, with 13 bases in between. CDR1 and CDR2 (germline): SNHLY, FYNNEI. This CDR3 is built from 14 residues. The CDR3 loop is CASSEGGWGTEAFF. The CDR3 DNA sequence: TGTGCCAGCAGTGAGGGAGGCTGGGGAACTGAAGCTTTCTTT.

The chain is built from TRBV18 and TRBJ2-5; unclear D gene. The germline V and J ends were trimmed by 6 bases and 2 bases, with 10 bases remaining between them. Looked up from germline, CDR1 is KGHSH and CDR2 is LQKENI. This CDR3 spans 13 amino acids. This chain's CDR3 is CASSLNSQETQYF. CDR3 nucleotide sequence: TGTGCCAGCTCCCTCAACTCACAAGAGACCCAGTACTTC.

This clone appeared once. CDR3 in DNA: TGTGCCAGTGAAGGAAGCAGGGGAGCAGATACGCAGTATTTT. The encoded protein is CASEGSRGADTQYF. This chain connects TRBV19 to TRBJ2-3; D perhaps matches TRBD1 (6 bases). The V gene lost 8 bases and the J gene lost 4 bases, with 16 bases spanning the gap. This CDR3 contains 14 residues. Germline CDR1 and CDR2: LNHDA and SQIVND (reference sequence). Using reference TRBV19 and TRBJ2-3 for the parts outside the CDR3, the full variable domain is DGGITQSPKYLFRKEGQNVTLSCEQNLNHDAMYWYRQDPGQGLRLIYYSQIVNDFQKGDIAEGYSVSREKKESFPLTVTSAQKNPTAFYLCASEGSRGADTQYFGPGTRLTVL.

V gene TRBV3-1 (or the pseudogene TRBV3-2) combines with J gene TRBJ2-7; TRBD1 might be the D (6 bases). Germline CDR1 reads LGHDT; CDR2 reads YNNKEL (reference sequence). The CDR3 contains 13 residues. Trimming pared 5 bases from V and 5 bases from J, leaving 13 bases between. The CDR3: CASSFYRDHEQYF. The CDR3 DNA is TGTGCCAGCAGCTTCTACAGGGACCACGAGCAGTACTTC.

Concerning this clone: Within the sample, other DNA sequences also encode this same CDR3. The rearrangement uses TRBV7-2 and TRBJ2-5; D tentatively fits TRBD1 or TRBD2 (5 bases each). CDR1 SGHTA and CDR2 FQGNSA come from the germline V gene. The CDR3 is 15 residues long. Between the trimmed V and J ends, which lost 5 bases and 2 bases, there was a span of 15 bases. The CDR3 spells CASSPDRGRQETQYF. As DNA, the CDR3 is TGTGCCAGCAGCCCGGATAGGGGACGACAAGAGACCCAGTACTTC.